This T cell receptor beta chain was documented in a study of neurological immune-mediated disorders. Study details: A relapsing-remitting course was seen in about 90% of the 34 multiple sclerosis patients and a secondary progressive course in 3.

The cDNA was synthesized by 5'RACE incorporating 10-nucleotide random UMIs. In TCRdb, the 5' RACE reads were re-called with MiXCR into one record per CDR3 protein. The sample lists about 74,000 distinct CDR3 sequences; roughly 5% were seen once. This clonotype appeared many times. The CDR3 runs 14 residues. Per germline, CDR1 SGHVS and CDR2 FQNEAQ. Trimming shortened V by 6 bases and J by 0 bases, and 12 bases separated the two germline ends. 2 million PBMCs stored at -80 C were the source of the unsorted libraries. The J gene is TRBJ2-7, the V gene TRBV7-8; either TRBD1 or TRBD2 may fit D (6 bases each). Sequencing was done on a sample of PBMCs. This clonotype originated in a man younger than 35 with multiple sclerosis. In nucleotides, the CDR3 is TGTGCCAGCAGGGAGGGACAAATCTCCTACGAGCAGTACTTC. It specifies CASREGQISYEQYF.